What follows are 5 T cell receptor beta chains derived from one specimen sequenced in a study of CD8+CD57+ T cells in acquired aplastic anemia. TCR beta VDJ and CDR3 were profiled, and genomic DNA was the template. One entry per CDR3 protein, called by TCRdb with MiXCR from the reads. The sample lists about 220,000 distinct CDR3 sequences; approximately 45% were seen once. By flow cytometry, patients selected for sequencing had shown an expansion of CD8+CD57+ cells. Sequenced material: sorted CD4+, CD8+, or CD8+CD57+ T cells (not recorded which) from PBMCs. These receptors were taken from a human donor with aplastic anemia.

The rearrangement links TRBV15 to TRBJ2-1, with 9 bases fitting TRBD2. Trimming took 3 bases from V and 8 from J; bases not matched to a gene: 8. This CDR3 region has 15 residues. Germline CDR1 and CDR2: LNHNV and YYDKDF (reference sequence). The DNA of the CDR3 is TGTGCCACCAGCAGCTGGACTAGCGATGAAGATGAGCAGTTCTTC. It yields the protein CATSSWTSDEDEQFF.

This clonotype was recorded once. J is TRBJ2-7 and V is TRBV10-3; D possibly corresponds to TRBD1 (5 bases). The ends were cut back, 6 bases at V and 4 bases at J, with 19 bases in the middle. Germline V gives CDR1 ENHRY, CDR2 SYGVKD. This CDR3 is built from 15 residues. CDR3 in DNA: TGTGCCATCAGGGACACGACCCAATCGAAGTACGAGCAGTACTTC. Its translation: CAIRDTTQSKYEQYF.

This clonotype was seen many times. The V call is TRBV2, the J call TRBJ2-1; 7 bases are shared with TRBD2. Trimming at V came to 10 bases and at J to 3 bases, leaving 9 bases not matched to a gene. Germline CDR1 reads SNHLY; CDR2 reads FYNNEI. CDR3 length equals 14 residues. In DNA form, the CDR3 reads TGTGCCACCCGTTCTAGCGGAAACTACAATGAGCAGTTCTTC. It specifies CATRSSGNYNEQFF.

This clonotype was observed a few times. The CDR3: CASSYTWDGAYEQYF. The CDR3 DNA follows: TGTGCCAGCAGTTACACATGGGACGGCGCCTACGAGCAGTACTTC. V usage is TRBV6-2 or TRBV6-3 and J usage is TRBJ2-7, with D possibly being TRBD1 or TRBD2 (5 bases each). This CDR3 contains 15 residues. Germline V gene sequence: CDR1 MNHEY, CDR2 SVGEGT. V was trimmed by 2 bases and J by 2 bases, leaving 13 bases between them.

This clonotype was observed at least ten times. V is TRBV5-1 and J is TRBJ2-1, with 12 bases that match TRBD2. V trimming: 4 bases; J trimming: 4 bases; junction bases outside the gene matches: 6. The germline CDR1 and CDR2 sequences are SGHRS and YFSETQ. The CDR3 runs 16 residues. The CDR3 DNA sequence: TGCGCCAGCAGCAAGACTAGCGGGGGAGATTACAATGAGCAGTTCTTC. It is translated as CASSKTSGGDYNEQFF.